This entry is about one T cell receptor beta chain. The antigen is not known. V lost 4 bases, J lost 8 bases, and 9 bases lay in between. The germline V gene has CDR1 SGHNT and CDR2 YYREEE (reference sequence). There are 11 residues in the CDR3. This sample was taken from a study of cytomegalovirus exposure and HLA in healthy donors. Study results and limitations: The authors reported that TCR beta sequences could predict HLA-A and HLA-B alleles. These predictions were accurate for most subjects in the first cohort.

Both 60 Vbeta primers and 13 Jbeta primers went into the PCR. Sequencing was performed with immunoSEQ multiplex PCR; in TCRdb, only in-frame clones are kept and a portion is missing. The sample shows about 220,000 clones, over 80% of them seen only once. This sequence originates from a boy aged 2 to 10 in good health and CMV-seronegative. Sample: PBMCs. The chain recombines TRBV5-4 with TRBJ1-2, with D perhaps TRBD1 (6 bases). CDR3 DNA sequence: TGTGCCAGCAGCCCAGGGGCCGGCTACACCTTC. It encodes CASSPGAGYTF.